The rows below give T cell receptor beta chains drawn from one sample of a study of response to subunit inactivated influenza vaccine. TCRdb reanalysed the RT-PCR reads using MiXCR and keeps one entry per CDR3 protein. The table shows roughly 650,000 distinct CDR3 sequences, with around 15% occurring only once. Sequenced here: PBMCs from blood, sampled 14 to 15 days before vaccination. These receptors originate from a middle-aged man who received an inactivated influenza vaccine. The CDR3 runs from the conserved cysteine through the conserved F or W. A D gene is named only where the DNA matches it firmly. Clone size is given for some rows only: seen once, a few or many times, or a class if the clone is expanded.

CDR3: CASSQGGADQEEQYF
DNA: TGTGCCAGCAGTCAGGGGGGGGCGGACCAGGAAGAGCAGTACTTC
V: TRBV28
size: NA
J: TRBJ2-7
D: NA

CDR3: CASSPRAGQGTETQYF
DNA: TGTGCCAGCTCACCTCGAGCGGGACAGGGGACGGAGACCCAGTACTTC
V: TRBV18
size: NA
J: TRBJ2-5
D: TRBD1

CDR3: CSVLGQGAGETQYF
DNA: TGCAGCGTTCTGGGACAGGGGGCTGGGGAGACCCAGTACTTC
V: TRBV29-1
size: few
J: TRBJ2-5
D: TRBD1

CDR3: CASSAGFQETQYF
DNA: TGCGCCAGCAGCGCTGGATTCCAAGAGACCCAGTACTTC
V: TRBV5-1
size: NA
J: TRBJ2-5
D: NA

CDR3: CSQSTPPYNEQFF
DNA: TGCAGCCAAAGTACCCCCCCCTACAATGAGCAGTTCTTC
V: TRBV20-1
size: NA
J: TRBJ2-1
D: NA

CDR3: CASSLVSSGSSTQYF
DNA: TGTGCCAGCAGCTTAGTATCGAGCGGGAGTTCTACGCAGTATTTT
V: TRBV7-8
size: few
J: TRBJ2-3
D: TRBD2

CDR3: CASSSREKPGHKFF
DNA: TGTGCCAGCAGTTCCCGAGAAAAACCGGGACACAAATTTTTC
V: TRBV6-2/TRBV6-3
size: NA
J: TRBJ2-7
D: NA

CDR3: CASSLLGANEQFF
DNA: TGTGCCAGCAGTTTACTCGGGGCCAATGAGCAGTTCTTC
V: TRBV12-3/TRBV12-4
size: few
J: TRBJ2-1
D: NA

CDR3: CASSLSGGAQETQYF
DNA: TGTGCCAGCAGCCTGTCCGGGGGGGCCCAAGAGACCCAGTACTTC
V: TRBV9
size: NA
J: TRBJ2-5
D: TRBD2

CDR3: CASSFASGGPYNEQFF
DNA: TGTGCCAGCAGTTTCGCGAGCGGGGGCCCTTACAATGAGCAGTTCTTC
V: TRBV6-5
size: NA
J: TRBJ2-1
D: TRBD2

CDR3: CSAQTPLGQPQHF
DNA: TGCAGTGCTCAGACTCCTTTGGGACAGCCCCAGCATTTT
V: TRBV20-1
size: NA
J: TRBJ1-5
D: NA

CDR3: CAISLAPRNQPQHF
DNA: TGTGCCATCAGCCTTGCCCCGCGCAATCAGCCCCAGCATTTT
V: TRBV10-3
size: NA
J: TRBJ1-5
D: NA

CDR3: CASSHIELDRDEQYF
DNA: TGTGCCAGCAGCCATATCGAATTAGACAGGGACGAGCAGTACTTC
V: TRBV7-2
size: few
J: TRBJ2-7
D: TRBD1

CDR3: CASSEGITDTQYF
DNA: TGTGCCAGCAGTGAGGGGATCACAGATACGCAGTATTTT
V: TRBV2
size: many
J: TRBJ2-3
D: NA

CDR3: CSARLSRDHNYEQYF
DNA: TGCAGTGCTAGATTATCGCGGGATCACAATTACGAGCAGTACTTC
V: TRBV20-1
size: NA
J: TRBJ2-7
D: NA

CDR3: CSARGQGQGFQTEAFF
DNA: TGCAGTGCTAGAGGACAGGGACAGGGATTCCAGACTGAAGCTTTCTTT
V: TRBV20-1
size: NA
J: TRBJ1-1
D: TRBD1

CDR3: CASSLMAGVGYEQYF
DNA: TGTGCCAGCAGCTTAATGGCGGGAGTAGGGTATGAGCAGTACTTC
V: TRBV7-2
size: NA
J: TRBJ2-7
D: TRBD2

CDR3: CSVESYRPGGNYGYTF
DNA: TGCAGCGTTGAATCTTATAGGCCAGGGGGAAACTATGGCTACACCTTC
V: TRBV29-1
size: many
J: TRBJ1-2
D: TRBD1

CDR3: CASSLVHRDREQETQYF
DNA: TGTGCCAGCAGCTTAGTACACCGGGACAGGGAACAAGAGACCCAGTACTTC
V: TRBV7-8
size: NA
J: TRBJ2-5
D: TRBD1

CDR3: CSVRDSGANVLTF
DNA: TGCAGTGTGAGGGACTCTGGGGCCAACGTCCTGACTTTC
V: TRBV29-1
size: NA
J: TRBJ2-6
D: NA

CDR3: CSARRPPRIDEQFF
DNA: TGCAGTGCTCGCCGCCCCCCTAGAATCGATGAGCAGTTCTTC
V: TRBV20-1
size: once
J: TRBJ2-1
D: NA

CDR3: CASSYWTGGPDEQFF
DNA: TGTGCCAGCAGTTACTGGACGGGAGGGCCAGATGAGCAGTTCTTC
V: TRBV6-2/TRBV6-3
size: many
J: TRBJ2-1
D: TRBD2

CDR3: CASSTGPNEQYF
DNA: TGTGCCAGCAGTACGGGCCCCAACGAGCAGTACTTC
V: TRBV6-6
size: few
J: TRBJ2-7
D: NA

CDR3: CASSFATNTDTQYF
DNA: TGTGCCAGCAGCTTTGCTACCAACACAGATACGCAGTATTTT
V: TRBV7-9
size: few
J: TRBJ2-3
D: NA

CDR3: CASSLNRLPQHF
DNA: TGTGCCAGCAGCCTAAACAGATTGCCCCAGCATTTT
V: TRBV12-3/TRBV12-4
size: many
J: TRBJ1-5
D: NA

CDR3: CASSPSGTSYGYTF
DNA: TGTGCCAGCAGCCCATCAGGGACAAGCTATGGCTACACCTTC
V: TRBV7-6
size: NA
J: TRBJ1-2
D: NA

CDR3: CSALNRDRNSYEQYF
DNA: TGCAGTGCTCTCAACCGGGACAGAAATTCCTACGAGCAGTACTTC
V: TRBV20-1
size: few
J: TRBJ2-7
D: TRBD1

CDR3: CASSLSYSPFQGAFF
DNA: TGTGCCAGCAGTTTGTCGTATAGTCCATTTCAGGGAGCTTTCTTT
V: TRBV12-3/TRBV12-4
size: NA
J: TRBJ1-1
D: NA

CDR3: CASSLLAVSTGTQYF
DNA: TGTGCCAGCAGTTTGCTAGCGGTGAGCACAGGTACGCAGTATTTT
V: TRBV12-3/TRBV12-4
size: once
J: TRBJ2-3
D: TRBD2

CDR3: CASSDPDRLTQYF
DNA: TGTGCCAGCAGTGACCCGGACCGGTTAACCCAGTACTTC
V: TRBV25-1
size: NA
J: TRBJ2-5
D: NA

CDR3: CSATGGVAKNIQYF
DNA: TGCAGTGCTACCGGGGGGGTAGCCAAAAACATTCAGTACTTC
V: TRBV20-1
size: many
J: TRBJ2-4
D: TRBD2

CDR3: CASSENTGKINSPLHF
DNA: TGTGCCAGCAGTGAAAATACAGGGAAGATTAATTCACCCCTCCACTTT
V: TRBV2
size: many
J: TRBJ1-6
D: NA

CDR3: CSASGRDSSYNEQFF
DNA: TGCAGTGCTAGCGGTCGGGATAGCTCCTACAATGAGCAGTTCTTC
V: TRBV20-1
size: NA
J: TRBJ2-1
D: NA

CDR3: CASSAHRSTEAFF
DNA: TGTGCCAGCAGTGCACACCGGAGCACTGAAGCTTTCTTT
V: TRBV6-1
size: few
J: TRBJ1-1
D: NA

CDR3: CAISVTSATYNEQFF
DNA: TGTGCCATCAGTGTAACTAGTGCTACTTACAATGAGCAGTTCTTC
V: TRBV10-3
size: NA
J: TRBJ2-1
D: NA

CDR3: CASSQDQGAENTIYF
DNA: TGCGCCAGCAGCCAAGATCAGGGGGCCGAGAACACCATATATTTT
V: TRBV4-3
size: many
J: TRBJ1-3
D: TRBD1

CDR3: CASSPAGGKGNEKLFF
DNA: TGTGCCAGCAGCCCTGCTGGGGGAAAGGGTAATGAAAAACTGTTTTTT
V: TRBV7-9
size: few
J: TRBJ1-4
D: NA

CDR3: CASTGDRAQPQHF
DNA: TGTGCCAGCACTGGGGACAGGGCTCAGCCCCAGCATTTT
V: TRBV6-2/TRBV6-3
size: NA
J: TRBJ1-5
D: TRBD1

CDR3: CAISDSKGTDTQYF
DNA: TGTGCCATCAGTGACAGTAAGGGCACAGATACGCAGTATTTT
V: TRBV10-3
size: once
J: TRBJ2-3
D: NA

CDR3: CASSLESREAFF
DNA: TGTGCCAGCAGCTTAGAGAGCAGAGAAGCTTTCTTT
V: TRBV7-2
size: many
J: TRBJ1-1
D: NA

CDR3: CASSLAFGGGGRTSTDTQYF
DNA: TGTGCCAGCAGCTTAGCATTCGGGGGCGGGGGGCGAACTAGCACAGATACGCAGTATTTT
V: TRBV7-2
size: NA
J: TRBJ2-3
D: TRBD2

CDR3: CSARDLRGGEQYF
DNA: TGCAGTGCTAGAGATCTCAGGGGTGGCGAGCAGTACTTC
V: TRBV20-1
size: NA
J: TRBJ2-7
D: NA

CDR3: CASSTTGRGTEAFF
DNA: TGTGCCAGCTCAACGACAGGGAGGGGGACTGAAGCTTTCTTT
V: TRBV18
size: NA
J: TRBJ1-1
D: TRBD1

CDR3: CASRGTQGQETQYF
DNA: TGTGCCAGCCGGGGGACTCAGGGACAAGAGACCCAGTACTTC
V: TRBV2
size: NA
J: TRBJ2-5
D: NA

CDR3: CSAPEKDQGVWDQPQHF
DNA: TGCAGTGCTCCCGAAAAAGATCAGGGGGTTTGGGATCAGCCCCAGCATTTT
V: TRBV20-1
size: many
J: TRBJ1-5
D: TRBD1

CDR3: CATSDRHRTGGNTDTQYF
DNA: TGTGCCACCAGTGATCGCCACCGGACAGGGGGTAACACAGATACGCAGTATTTT
V: TRBV24-1
size: NA
J: TRBJ2-3
D: TRBD1

CDR3: CASSFFSGSEAFF
DNA: TGTGCCAGCAGTTTTTTTTCGGGGTCTGAAGCTTTCTTT
V: TRBV12-3/TRBV12-4
size: many
J: TRBJ1-1
D: NA

CDR3: CASSEGSYNEQFF
DNA: TGTGCCAGCAGTGAAGGGTCTTACAATGAGCAGTTCTTC
V: TRBV6-1
size: many
J: TRBJ2-1
D: NA

CDR3: CASSQYHRGRDYNSPLHF
DNA: TGCGCCAGCAGCCAATACCACAGGGGGCGCGACTATAATTCACCCCTCCACTTT
V: TRBV4-1
size: many
J: TRBJ1-6
D: TRBD1

CDR3: CASSLTRGEGRRETQYF
DNA: TGTGCCAGCAGCTTAACCAGGGGCGAGGGGCGGAGGGAGACCCAGTACTTC
V: TRBV7-2
size: few
J: TRBJ2-5
D: NA